This T cell receptor beta chain was sequenced for a study of blood T cell repertoires in COVID-19. Across the whole study: Spain, Italy and the United States supplied samples that represented acute and convalescent COVID-19.

This clone was detected only a few times. The CDR3 totals 13 residues. Between the trimmed V and J ends, which lost 4 bases and 2 bases, there was a span of 6 bases. The germline CDR1 and CDR2 sequences are SNHLY and FYNNEI. TCRdb keeps only in-frame clones here, not all; method: immunoSEQ multiplex PCR. The sample carries approximately 180,000 clones, about 87% recorded once. This sequence originates from a woman between 50 and 59 years old with acute or convalescent COVID-19. Sequencing was performed on peripheral blood. V is TRBV2 and J is TRBJ1-5, with a possible D match to TRBD1 (5 bases). Here the CDR3 reads CASSGGGNQPQHF. CDR3 bases: TGTGCCAGCAGTGGGGGGGGCAATCAGCCCCAGCATTTT.